This T cell receptor beta chain was recovered during a study of vaccination and CD4 T cells after COVID-19. On the study more broadly: Stimulation of the cells used overlapping spike peptide pools from SARS-CoV-2 and from the common cold coronaviruses HCoV-NL63, HCoV-OC43 and HCoV-229E.

Treatment denoted: 10-day PBMC culture with coronavirus spike peptide pools or control peptides (ViraFEST assay). Ahead of the COVID-19 pandemic (2011-2018), the CD4+ T cells of the unexposed donor were collected. The Oncomine TCR Beta short-read assay generated sequence data from the DNA of cultured CD4+ T cells. In this case, cultured CD4+ T cells provided the extracted genomic DNA. TCRdb re-analysed the PCR reads in MiXCR, keeping a single row per CDR3 protein. The profile shows 7,500 to 10,000 distinct CDR3 sequences, about 35% of them singletons. For this clonotype: Its specificity is not known.

The length of the CDR3 is 13 residues. Germline CDR1 SGHTS, CDR2 YDEGEE. Between the trimmed V and J ends, which lost 2 bases and 3 bases, there was a span of 8 bases. Findings of the study overall: For convalescent patients, 304 of the 307 vaccine-specific clones analyzed were classified as spike mono-reactive.

The sequenced sample consisted of CD4+ T cells from blood, cultured in vitro. The V and J genes are TRBV5-8 and TRBJ1-1; a weak D match, TRBD1 (5 bases). The origin of this receptor is a human donor in good health. CDR3 DNA: TGTGCCAGCAGCTTTCGCAGGGACACTGAAGCTTTCTTT. Protein: CASSFRRDTEAFF.